This entry features one TCR beta chain sequence. The table came from immunoSEQ multiplex PCR; TCRdb's copy has only in-frame clones and leaves some out. The sample lists 50,000 to 65,000 clones, 90% to 95% seen once, with about 4.4% in the top ten. This sample was taken from a study of technical replicates of blood from several donors. With 1 base removed from V and 8 bases from J, the gap between germline ends came to 14 bases. Germline CDR1 SGHVS, CDR2 FQNEAQ. The CDR3 covers 15 residues. The sequenced sample was PBMCs. The genes are TRBV7-8 and TRBJ1-4; no firm D call. This sequence originates from a human donor in good health. Some clones in this sample may be carry-over from other donors' samples. The CDR3 sequence: CASSLGGPLGEKLFF. DNA for the CDR3: TGTGCCAGCAGCTTAGGAGGCCCTCTTGGGGAAAAACTGTTTTTT. Full variable domain (missing parts from reference TRBV7-8 and TRBJ1-4): GAGVSQSPRYKVAKRGQDVALRCDPISGHVSLFWYQQALGQGPEFLTYFQNEAQLDKSGLPSDRFFAERPEGSVSTLKIQRTQQEDSAVYLCASSLGGPLGEKLFFGSGTQLSVL.